A single sample gave rise to the 27 T cell receptor beta chains below, sequenced in a study of blood T cell repertoires in COVID-19 (TCRdb year 2020). Libraries were made using the immunoSEQ multiplex PCR assay. In its TCRdb copy, this immuneACCESS table keeps in-frame sequences only and misses some clones. Where compared with another copy, unresolved V genes explain less than half of these, and the others have no known cause. For this sample the table gives approximately 340,000 clones, of which 87% were detected only once. The ten largest account for approximately 9.9% of the sample. Specimen: peripheral blood. The receptors were sampled from a man aged 30-40 years with COVID-19, enrolled during active disease.

V gene TRBV18 combines with J gene TRBJ1-2, with D maybe TRBD1 (6 bases). This CDR3 has 15 residues. Germline CDR1 is KGHSH and CDR2 is LQKENI. The V end was cut by 4 bases, the J end by 5 bases, with 17 bases between. In DNA form, the CDR3 reads TGTGCCAGCTCACTCGGGACAAAAAACGAGTATGGCTACACCTTC. Its translation: CASSLGTKNEYGYTF. The full variable domain, its missing parts supplied by reference TRBV18 and TRBJ1-2, is NAGVMQNPRHLVRRRGQEARLRCSPMKGHSHVYWYRQLPEEGLKFMVYLQKENIIDESGMPKERFSAEFPKEGPSILRIQQVVRGDSAAYFCASSLGTKNEYGYTFGSGTRLTVV.

The chain is built from TRBV5-1 and TRBJ2-3; weak D call: TRBD1 (5 bases). CDR3 size: 12 residues. V was clipped by 5 bases and J by 1 base, with 5 bases between them. CDR1 is SGHRS, CDR2 YFSETQ, per germline. The CDR3 loop reads CASRTGTDTQYF. DNA of the CDR3: TGCGCCAGCAGGACAGGCACAGATACGCAGTATTTT.

The rearrangement joins TRBV7-2 to TRBJ2-3, with D hard to call. The CDR3 loop spans 15 amino acids. From germline, CDR1 is SGHTA and CDR2 FQGNSA. Trimming took off 3 bases at V and 0 bases at J, with 10 bases between the two ends. CDR3 DNA sequence: TGTGCCAGCAGCTTGAGTCGGAGAAGCACAGATACGCAGTATTTT. It translates to CASSLSRRSTDTQYF.

The chain couples TRBV5-6 to TRBJ1-2; D is undetermined. CDR1 SGHDT and CDR2 YYEEEE come from the germline V gene. The length of the CDR3 is 11 residues. The germline V and J ends were trimmed by 4 bases and 11 bases, with 12 bases remaining between them. CDR3 in DNA: TGTGCCAGCAGCACGGTTATGGAGTACACCTTC. Translated: CASSTVMEYTF.

This clone was counted a single time. In this CDR3 the conserved last residue, phenylalanine or tryptophan, is missing, so a read error is likely. The limits of the CDR3 on the DNA are not certain, so only TCRdb's listed CDR3 is given. V and J are TRBV6-4 and TRBJ1-1; the table's D gene call, TRBD1, was not cross checked with the DNA. CDR1 is MRHNA and CDR2 is SNTAGT in the germline V gene. The CDR3 length is 13 residues, termini included. This CDR3 is CASSDNRQGGFLG.

The chain links TRBV4-2 to TRBJ2-7, with D possibly being TRBD1 (6 bases). V was cut by 5 bases and J by 3 bases, with 11 bases left in between. The CDR3 length is 13 residues. Germline V gene sequence: CDR1 LGHNA, CDR2 YNFKEQ. DNA for the CDR3: TGTGCCAGCAGCTATACAGGGAACTACGAGCAGTACTTC. Translating gives CASSYTGNYEQYF.

The gene calls are TRBV6-6 and TRBJ1-2; D is uncertain. The CDR3 loop spans 17 amino acids. From germline, CDR1 is MNHNY and CDR2 SVGAGI (reference sequence). V was clipped by 5 bases and J by 1 base, with 20 bases between them. The CDR3 is CASSLLRLPTDNYGYTF. The CDR3 bases are TGTGCCAGCAGTCTCCTTCGACTACCGACCGATAACTATGGCTACACCTTC.

The CDR3 protein is CASSTRTGTYEQYF. As DNA, the CDR3 is TGTGCCAGTAGTACCCGGACAGGCACCTACGAGCAGTACTTC. The rearrangement uses TRBV19 and TRBJ2-7; TRBD1 matches at 7 bases. The CDR3 has 14 amino acids. The germline gives CDR1 LNHDA, CDR2 SQIVND (reference sequence). V was clipped by 4 bases and J by 2 bases; unmatched bases: 5.

V gene TRBV5-4 combines with J gene TRBJ1-5; 8 bases agree with TRBD1. Germline lookup yields CDR1 SGHNT and CDR2 YYREEE (reference sequence). Unmatched junction bases numbered 6, after V lost 4 bases and J lost 6 bases. CDR3 length equals 14 residues. The chain's CDR3 is CASSPDRGSQPQHF. CDR3 bases: TGTGCCAGCAGCCCCGACAGGGGAAGTCAGCCCCAGCATTTT.

The rearrangement links TRBV2 to TRBJ2-7; possible D gene TRBD2, 7 bases. Trimming cost V 2 bases and J 7 bases, with 18 bases left between them. This CDR3 is 15 amino acids long. Per germline, CDR1 SNHLY and CDR2 FYNNEI. CDR3: CASSEFGGGTGEQYF. The DNA for the CDR3 is TGTGCCAGCAGTGAATTTGGGGGGGGAACAGGGGAGCAGTACTTC.

Only one count was recorded for this clone. This chain joins TRBV27 and TRBJ2-1, with 12 positions matching TRBD2. The CDR3 runs 15 residues. CDR1 and CDR2 from the germline V gene are MNHEY and SMNVEV (reference sequence). With 3 bases clipped from V and 5 bases from J, the junction kept 2 bases outside the gene matches. CDR3 sequence reads: CASSFGLAGNNEQFF. The CDR3 coding sequence is TGTGCCAGCAGTTTTGGACTAGCGGGGAACAATGAGCAGTTCTTC.

The chain links TRBV10-2 to TRBJ1-1; D may be TRBD1 (5 bases). This CDR3 region has 12 residues. Per germline, CDR1 WSHSY and CDR2 SAAADI. Trimming took off 2 bases at V and 10 bases at J, with 11 bases between the two ends. The CDR3 loop is CASSEDQGTAFF. The DNA for the CDR3 is TGCGCCAGCAGTGAGGATCAGGGTACAGCTTTCTTT.

V is TRBV7-2 and J is TRBJ1-6, with D possibly being TRBD1 (5 bases). V lost 6 bases and J 3 bases, leaving 6 bases between the germline ends. The length of the CDR3 is 13 residues. Germline V CDR1 and CDR2: SGHTA, FQGNSA. The CDR3 DNA reads TGTGCCAGCAGACAGGACTATAATTCACCCCTCCACTTT. This codes for CASRQDYNSPLHF.

The chain uses TRBV19 and TRBJ2-3, with a tentative D call TRBD2 (5 bases). Looked up from germline, CDR1 is LNHDA and CDR2 is SQIVND (reference sequence). Trimming removed 7 bases at V and 2 bases at J, with 10 bases between. The CDR3 covers 13 residues. For the CDR3, the DNA is TGTGCCAGTACGCTAGCCAACACAGATACGCAGTATTTT. Amino acid sequence: CASTLANTDTQYF.

This chain links TRBV11-3 with TRBJ2-3; maybe TRBD1 (5 bases). Trimming pared 3 bases from V and 4 bases from J, leaving 14 bases between. Per germline, CDR1 SGHNT and CDR2 YENEEA. The CDR3 covers 15 residues. The CDR3 nucleotides read TGTGCCAGCAGCTTTCAGGGAAGTTGGGCAGATACGCAGTATTTT. As protein: CASSFQGSWADTQYF. The full variable domain, in which reference TRBV11-3 and TRBJ2-3 provide the parts outside the CDR3, is EAGVVQSPRYKIIEKKQPVAFWCNPISGHNTLYWYLQNLGQGPELLIRYENEEAVDDSQLPKDRFSAERLKGVDSTLKIQPAELGDSAVYLCASSFQGSWADTQYFGPGTRLTVL.

This clone was counted between two and nine times. This chain uses TRBV5-6 with TRBJ1-1, with D maybe TRBD1 (6 bases). V was pared by 3 bases and J by 2 bases, with 14 bases between. The CDR3 sequence is 15 residues long. The germline V gene encodes CDR1 SGHDT and CDR2 YYEEEE. CDR3 sequence (DNA): TGTGCCAGCAGCTCTAGGGGGGGGCGTAACACTGAAGCTTTCTTT. The encoded protein is CASSSRGGRNTEAFF.

V usage is TRBV7-2 and J usage is TRBJ1-3, with 8 positions matching TRBD1. J was trimmed by 4 bases and V by 3 bases; bases with no gene match: 8. The V gene's germline CDR1 is SGHTA and CDR2 FQGNSA. The CDR3 has 16 residues. In DNA, the CDR3 is TGTGCCAGCAGCTTTCAGGGGGCGCTGGGGGGAAACACCATATATTTT. This sequence encodes CASSFQGALGGNTIYF.

This sequence joins TRBV28 and TRBJ1-2, with TRBD1 as a possible D gene (6 bases). CDR1 and CDR2 from the germline V gene are MDHEN and SYDVKM. The CDR3 runs 14 residues. The ends were cut back, 7 bases at V and 5 bases at J, with 17 bases in the middle. This CDR3 reads CASTPQGGGYGYTF. CDR3 nucleotides: TGTGCCAGCACCCCTCAGGGAGGGGGGTATGGCTACACCTTC.

The chain is built from TRBV3-1 (or the pseudogene TRBV3-2) and TRBJ2-1; 8 bases align to TRBD2. The CDR3 has 15 amino acids. Germline loops: CDR1 LGHDT, CDR2 YNNKEL (reference sequence). The ends lost 4 bases at V and 8 bases at J; junction bases unmatched: 10. CDR3 region: CASSLREGPSDEQFF. CDR3 sequence (DNA): TGTGCCAGCAGCCTACGGGAGGGCCCCTCCGATGAGCAGTTCTTC.

The CDR3 DNA follows: TGTGCCAGTAGCCTGACAGGGGTAACCGGGGAGCTGTTTTTT. This encodes CASSLTGVTGELFF. The chain couples TRBV19 to TRBJ2-2; 8 nucleotides align to TRBD1. This CDR3 comprises 14 residues. V gave up 6 bases and J gave up 5 bases; unmatched junction bases: 5. The germline gives CDR1 LNHDA, CDR2 SQIVND (reference sequence).

The chain employs TRBV7-9 and TRBJ1-6, with 10 bases fitting TRBD1. Unmatched junction bases numbered 8, after V lost 1 base and J lost 14 bases. The germline V gene encodes CDR1 SEHNR and CDR2 FQNEAQ (reference sequence). This CDR3 is 15 amino acids long. The CDR3 coding sequence is TGTGCCAGCAGCTTAGGAGGGACAGGGGTTAGCACCCTCCACTTT. Amino acid sequence: CASSLGGTGVSTLHF.

The V gene is TRBV12-2, the J gene TRBJ1-1. TRBV12-2 is recorded as a pseudogene. This CDR3 contains 15 residues. The DNA of the CDR3 is TGTGCAAGTCGCTCCCCCGGCGGGGCGAACACTGAAGCTTTCTTT. Its protein product is CASRSPGGANTEAFF.

V is TRBV24-1 and J is TRBJ2-1; 7 bases are shared with TRBD2. CDR1 is KGHDR and CDR2 is SFDVKD in the germline V gene. The length of the CDR3 is 18 residues. V shed 3 bases, J shed 8 bases, and the junction held 18 bases outside the gene matches. CDR3 nucleotides: TGTGCCACCAGTGATCCTACGGGTGGGAGGGCCCCGGTATATGAGCAGTTCTTC. The encoded protein is CATSDPTGGRAPVYEQFF.

The genes are TRBV3-1 (or the pseudogene TRBV3-2) and TRBJ2-2; no definite D call. Germline V lookup: CDR1 LGHDT, CDR2 YNNKEL (reference sequence). The CDR3 is 18 amino acids. With 2 bases removed from V and 7 bases from J, the gap between germline ends came to 23 bases. The CDR3 DNA reads as TGTGCCAGCAGCCAAATTTGTGGGCGTAACCCGGTGGGCGGGGAGCTGTTTTTT. Translating gives CASSQICGRNPVGGELFF.

The chain joins TRBV15 to TRBJ1-5, with 7 bases that match TRBD1. This CDR3 spans 17 amino acids. Germline V lookup: CDR1 LNHNV, CDR2 YYDKDF (reference sequence). V lost 3 bases and J lost 0; bases outside the gene matches: 8. CDR3 DNA: TGTGCCACCAGCAGGACAGGGCGGACTTATAGCAATCAGCCCCAGCATTTT. Protein: CATSRTGRTYSNQPQHF.

This rearrangement joins TRBV11-2 to TRBJ1-5; 9 positions agree with TRBD1. The CDR3 is 15 amino acids. Germline V gene lookup returns CDR1 SGHAT and CDR2 FQNNGV. J gave up 4 bases and V 5 bases, and 6 bases lay outside the gene matches. In nucleotides, the CDR3 is TGTGCCAGCAGCCCTACAGGGGGCCCAAATCAGCCCCAGCATTTT. Protein product: CASSPTGGPNQPQHF. Variable domain in full (rest from reference TRBV11-2 and TRBJ1-5): EAGVAQSPRYKIIEKRQSVAFWCNPISGHATLYWYQQILGQGPKLLIQFQNNGVVDDSQLPKDRFSAERLKGVDSTLKIQPAKLEDSAVYLCASSPTGGPNQPQHFGDGTRLSIL.

The J gene is TRBJ2-7, the V gene TRBV7-9; D may be TRBD1 (6 bases). The length of the CDR3 is 14 residues. Trimming stripped 4 bases from V and 1 base from J, with 11 bases between. CDR1 and CDR2 (germline): SEHNR, FQNEAQ (reference sequence). CDR3 residues: CASSYQDRSYEQYF. CDR3 nucleotides: TGTGCCAGCAGCTACCAGGACAGATCCTACGAGCAGTACTTC.